This T cell receptor (beta chain) was identified in a study of T cells in women clearing cervical HPV infection (dated by TCRdb to the late 2010s). Turning to the overall study: Cases were roughly 23 women with histologically confirmed HPV16-related CIN3 or worse, including 2 invasive cancers. Controls were approximately 25 women whose single incident HPV16 infection cleared within 12 months without precancer or cancer developing. Blood from cases was collected at the visit where the lesion was first found, while blood from controls was collected once the infection could no longer be detected. Among cases, blood sampling came a median of roughly 150 days after lesion detection, with an interquartile range of 90 to 200 days. Since only a few of the women had HLA typing available, the possibility that HLA type was acting as a confounder could not be ruled out. An exploratory proof-of-principle case-control study, nested within the Guanacaste HPV Natural History Study in Costa Rica, was conducted to compare TCR repertoires across cervical HPV16 outcomes. Cases and controls were matched on year of sample collection and on age within five years. Cases had a median age of almost 35 years compared with about 40 for controls, and baseline characteristics showed no significant differences between the groups. The parent cohort enrolled roughly 9,400 women aged 18 or older in Guanacaste, Costa Rica, in about 1992 to 1995 and followed the women for approximately seven years. Quality controls consisted of five blinded duplicates per group, for a total of about 60 samples made up of 50 participants and around 10 replicates.

TCR beta CDR3 regions were amplified by multiplex PCR using the immunoSEQ assay from an average of about 1,200 ng genomic DNA per sample. The assay corrected primer bias using a complete synthetic TCR repertoire to establish an amplification baseline. Amplicons were sequenced on the Illumina platform. Concerning the study's data processing: Sequence errors were corrected by clustering with frequency ratios and a modified nearest-neighbor algorithm, and the sequences were then analyzed in the immunoSEQ Analyzer using IMGT gene definitions. TCR richness and evenness were averaged over 20 rarefaction repeats at each rarefaction depth, excluding samples with fewer sequences than the depth. Wilcoxon rank sum tests with FDR correction were used to compare V, D and J gene relative abundances between the groups. In the blinded duplicates, the intraclass correlation was around 96% for TCR richness and averaged around 78% across approximately 60 gene segments. TCRdb provides this immuneACCESS table in a form limited to in-frame rearrangements. Some clones are lacking; in checked studies, under half of them reflect an unresolved V gene, and why the rest are absent is not known. The V and J calls and clone size were taken over from that table, and D and trimming were inferred from the DNA. This sample's table lists around 30,000 clones. The ten largest clones take up 7.8% of the sample.

Overall study results and their limits: T-cell numbers per sample were unknown, so richness differences could reflect varying T-cell content rather than repertoire biology. Cases had lower TRBV6-7 relative abundance than controls (approximately 0.1% versus 0.16%; Bonferroni P = 0.0008). Whether associations preceded infection or resulted from infection could not be shown with the cross-sectional design, and effector/memory subsets and HPV-specific T cells were not isolated. By combining richness with V gene abundances, random forest classifiers separated cases from controls with an estimated AUC of less than 0.85. CIN3+ cases had significantly higher TCR repertoire richness than controls across sequencing depths, but evenness did not differ between the groups.

Every participant had a single incident cervical HPV16 infection, and prevalent HPV16 infections were excluded. Cervical HPV DNA was detected by MY09/MY11 PCR and genotyped by dot-blot hybridization. Around 15 mL of heparinized blood were centrifuged, and the buffy coat was aliquoted, frozen at -30°C, then stored at -80°C. QIAGEN kits were used to extract genomic DNA from buffy coat specimens. Reading from cysteine to phenylalanine, the CDR3 counts 13 amino acids. The DNA covers only part of the CDR3, 30 bases in frame from base 1. As encoded in the germline V gene (reference sequence), CDR1 is LNHDA while CDR2 is SQIVND. Trimming leaves V shorter by 10 bases and J shorter by 7 bases, with the junction holding 6 bases beyond the gene matches. Concerning this clone itself: Its cognate antigen has yet to be identified. The CDR3 goes on 3 residues after the read ends, and that part is filled in from the germline J gene.

This chain is built from TRBV19 and TRBJ1-4, and 10 junction bases match TRBD1. The TCR was taken from a woman between 18 and 75 years old with a cervical HPV16 infection that either progressed to CIN3+ or cleared (not recorded which). The material sequenced was blood buffy coat. Incomplete CDR3 DNA: TGTGCCACCCGGGACAGGGGTACTGAAAAA. This yields the protein CATRDRGTEK. The entire CDR3 protein reads CATRDRGTEKLFF. Joined to the reference TRBV19 and TRBJ1-4 proteins, this CDR3 gives the full variable domain: DGGITQSPKYLFRKEGQNVTLSCEQNLNHDAMYWYRQDPGQGLRLIYYSQIVNDFQKGDIAEGYSVSREKKESFPLTVTSAQKNPTAFYLCATRDRGTEKLFFGSGTQLSVL.